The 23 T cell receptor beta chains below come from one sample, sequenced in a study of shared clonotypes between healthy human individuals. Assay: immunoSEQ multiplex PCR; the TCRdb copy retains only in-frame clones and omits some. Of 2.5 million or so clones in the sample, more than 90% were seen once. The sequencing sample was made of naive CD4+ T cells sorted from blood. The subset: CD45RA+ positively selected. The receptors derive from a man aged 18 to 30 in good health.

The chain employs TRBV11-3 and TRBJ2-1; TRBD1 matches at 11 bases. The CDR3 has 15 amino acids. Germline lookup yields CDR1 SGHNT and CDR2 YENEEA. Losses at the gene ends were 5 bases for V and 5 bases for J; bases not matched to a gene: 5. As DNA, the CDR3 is TGTGCCAGCAGCCTAGGACAGGGGGCCCACAATGAGCAGTTCTTC. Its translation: CASSLGQGAHNEQFF. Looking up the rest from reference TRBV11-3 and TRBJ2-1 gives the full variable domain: EAGVVQSPRYKIIEKKQPVAFWCNPISGHNTLYWYLQNLGQGPELLIRYENEEAVDDSQLPKDRFSAERLKGVDSTLKIQPAELGDSAVYLCASSLGQGAHNEQFFGPGTRLTVL.

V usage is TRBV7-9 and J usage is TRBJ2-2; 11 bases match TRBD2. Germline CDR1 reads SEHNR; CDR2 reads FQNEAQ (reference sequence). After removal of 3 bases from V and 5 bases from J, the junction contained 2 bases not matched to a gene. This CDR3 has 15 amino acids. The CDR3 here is CASSFWTSGTGELFF. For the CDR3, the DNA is TGTGCCAGCAGCTTTTGGACTAGCGGGACCGGGGAGCTGTTTTTT.

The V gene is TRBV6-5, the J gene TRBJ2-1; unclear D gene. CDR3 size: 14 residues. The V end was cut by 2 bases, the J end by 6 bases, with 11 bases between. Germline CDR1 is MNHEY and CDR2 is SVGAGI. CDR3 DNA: TGTGCCAGCAGTTACCGCCGGTGGGGCAATGAGCAGTTCTTC. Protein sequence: CASSYRRWGNEQFF.

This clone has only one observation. The CDR3 protein is CASSQSAGVGNTEAFF. The CDR3 coding sequence is TGTGCCAGCAGCCAGTCAGCAGGGGTTGGGAACACTGAAGCTTTCTTT. The chain combines TRBV5-4 with TRBJ1-1; tentative D call: TRBD1 (6 bases). The V gene lost 4 bases and the J gene lost 1 base, with 17 bases spanning the gap. The CDR3 is 16 residues long. The germline V gene encodes CDR1 SGHNT and CDR2 YYREEE (reference sequence).

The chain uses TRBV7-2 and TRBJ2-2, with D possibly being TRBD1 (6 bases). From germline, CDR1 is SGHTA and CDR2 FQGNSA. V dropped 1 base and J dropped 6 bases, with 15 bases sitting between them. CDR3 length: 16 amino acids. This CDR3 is CASSLVSLGGAGELFF. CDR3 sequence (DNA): TGTGCCAGCAGCTTAGTCTCTTTAGGGGGTGCCGGGGAGCTGTTTTTT.

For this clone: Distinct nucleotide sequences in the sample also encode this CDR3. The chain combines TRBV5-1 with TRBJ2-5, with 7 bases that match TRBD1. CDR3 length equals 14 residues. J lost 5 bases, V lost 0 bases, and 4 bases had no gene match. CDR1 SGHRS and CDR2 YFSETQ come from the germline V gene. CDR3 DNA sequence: TGCGCCAGCAGCTTGGAAGGGGGCAAGGAGACCCAGTACTTC. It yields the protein CASSLEGGKETQYF.

The CDR3 protein is CASSFRTEMNTEAFF. The CDR3 DNA sequence: TGCGCCAGCAGCTTCCGGACGGAGATGAACACTGAAGCTTTCTTT. The chain employs TRBV5-1 and TRBJ1-1; D is ambiguous. The CDR3 extends over 15 amino acids. Trimming removed 2 bases at V and 0 bases at J, with 11 bases between. Germline CDR1 SGHRS, CDR2 YFSETQ.

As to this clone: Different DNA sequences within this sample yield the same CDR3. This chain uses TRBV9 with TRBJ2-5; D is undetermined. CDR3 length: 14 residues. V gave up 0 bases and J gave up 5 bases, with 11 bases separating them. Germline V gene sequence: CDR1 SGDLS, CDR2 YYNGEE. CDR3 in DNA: TGTGCCAGCAGCGTAGCTGGTGGCGAGGAGACCCAGTACTTC. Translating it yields CASSVAGGEETQYF.

The CDR3 DNA sequence: TGTGCCAGCAGCTTAGGACTGGGTCGGCTAGCGGTCTACAATGAGCAGTTCTTC. It translates to CASSLGLGRLAVYNEQFF. The chain recombines TRBV7-2 with TRBJ2-1; 7 bases are a match to TRBD2. This CDR3 is 18 amino acids long. The germline gives CDR1 SGHTA, CDR2 FQGNSA. V was pared by 1 base and J by 3 bases, with 12 bases of the junction left unmatched.

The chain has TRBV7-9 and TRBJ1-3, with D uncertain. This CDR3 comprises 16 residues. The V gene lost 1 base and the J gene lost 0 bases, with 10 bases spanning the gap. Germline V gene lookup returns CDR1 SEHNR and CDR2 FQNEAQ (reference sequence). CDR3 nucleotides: TGTGCCAGCAGCTTAGAAAAACGACACTCTGGAAACACCATATATTTT. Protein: CASSLEKRHSGNTIYF. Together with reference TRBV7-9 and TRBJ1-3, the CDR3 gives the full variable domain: DTGVSQNPRHKITKRGQNVTFRCDPISEHNRLYWYRQTLGQGPEFLTYFQNEAQLEKSRLLSDRFSAERPKGSFSTLEIQRTEQGDSAMYLCASSLEKRHSGNTIYFGEGSWLTVV.

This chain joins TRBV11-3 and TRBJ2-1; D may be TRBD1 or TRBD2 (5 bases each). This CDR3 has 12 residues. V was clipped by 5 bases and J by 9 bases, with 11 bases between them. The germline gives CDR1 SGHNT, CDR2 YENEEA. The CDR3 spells CASSRGPGEQFF. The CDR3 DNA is TGTGCCAGCAGCCGGGGACCGGGTGAGCAGTTCTTC.

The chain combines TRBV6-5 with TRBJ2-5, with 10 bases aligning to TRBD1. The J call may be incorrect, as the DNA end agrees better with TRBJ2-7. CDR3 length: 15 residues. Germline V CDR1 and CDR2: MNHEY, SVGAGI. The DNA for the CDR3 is TGTGCCAGCAGTCACGGGACAGGGGACTCCTACGAGCAGTACTTC. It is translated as CASSHGTGDSYEQYF.

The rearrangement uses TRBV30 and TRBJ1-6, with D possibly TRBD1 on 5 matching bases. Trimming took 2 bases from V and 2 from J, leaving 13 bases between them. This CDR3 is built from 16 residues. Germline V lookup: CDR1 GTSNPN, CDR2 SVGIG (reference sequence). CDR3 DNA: TGTGCCTGGAGTACGGGGCGGAGCGCCTATAATTCACCCCTCCACTTT. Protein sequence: CAWSTGRSAYNSPLHF.

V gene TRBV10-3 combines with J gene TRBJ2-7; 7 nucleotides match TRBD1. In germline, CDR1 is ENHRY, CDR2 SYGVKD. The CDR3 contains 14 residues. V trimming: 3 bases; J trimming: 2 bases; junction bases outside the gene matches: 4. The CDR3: CAISETGQTYEQYF. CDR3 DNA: TGTGCCATCAGTGAAACGGGACAGACCTACGAGCAGTACTTC.

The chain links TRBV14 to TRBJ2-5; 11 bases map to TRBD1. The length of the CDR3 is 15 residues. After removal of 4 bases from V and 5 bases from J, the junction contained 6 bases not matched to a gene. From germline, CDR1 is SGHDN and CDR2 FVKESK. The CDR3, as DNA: TGTGCCAGCAGCCTCTGGGACAGGGGGTTCGAGACCCAGTACTTC. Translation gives CASSLWDRGFETQYF.

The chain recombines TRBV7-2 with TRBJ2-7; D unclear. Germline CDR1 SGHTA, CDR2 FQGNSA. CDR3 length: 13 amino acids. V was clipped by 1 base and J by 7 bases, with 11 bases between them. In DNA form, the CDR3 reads TGTGCCAGCAGCTTAGGGCAGGTACCGGAGCAGTACTTC. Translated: CASSLGQVPEQYF.

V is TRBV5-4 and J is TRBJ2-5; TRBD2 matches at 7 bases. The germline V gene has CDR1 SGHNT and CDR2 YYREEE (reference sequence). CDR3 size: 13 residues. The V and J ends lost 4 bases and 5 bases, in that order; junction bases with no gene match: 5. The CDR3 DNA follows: TGTGCCAGCAGCCCGGACGGGAGGGAGACCCAGTACTTC. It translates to CASSPDGRETQYF.

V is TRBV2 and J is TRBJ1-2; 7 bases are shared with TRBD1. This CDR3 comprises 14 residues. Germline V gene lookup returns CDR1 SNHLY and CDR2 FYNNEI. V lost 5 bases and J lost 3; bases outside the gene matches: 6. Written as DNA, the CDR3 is TGTGCCAGCAGTAAGGACAGGAGTGACTATGGCTACACCTTC. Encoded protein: CASSKDRSDYGYTF.

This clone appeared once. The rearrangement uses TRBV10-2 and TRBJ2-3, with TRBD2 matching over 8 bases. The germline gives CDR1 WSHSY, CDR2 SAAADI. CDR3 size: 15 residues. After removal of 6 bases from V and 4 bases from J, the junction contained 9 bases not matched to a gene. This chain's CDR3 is CASRKPGLGADTQYF. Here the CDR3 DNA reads TGCGCCAGCAGGAAACCGGGACTAGGCGCAGATACGCAGTATTTT.

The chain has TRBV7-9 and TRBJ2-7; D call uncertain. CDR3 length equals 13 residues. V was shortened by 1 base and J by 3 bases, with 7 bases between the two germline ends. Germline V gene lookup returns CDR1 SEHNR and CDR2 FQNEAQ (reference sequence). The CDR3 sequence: CASSLEAIYEQYF. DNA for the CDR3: TGTGCCAGCAGCTTAGAGGCCATCTACGAGCAGTACTTC.

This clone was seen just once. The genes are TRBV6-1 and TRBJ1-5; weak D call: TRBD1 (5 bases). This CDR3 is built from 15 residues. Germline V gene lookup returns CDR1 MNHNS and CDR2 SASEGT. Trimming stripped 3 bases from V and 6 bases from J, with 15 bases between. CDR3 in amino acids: CASSDSRAGRQPQHF. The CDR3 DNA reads TGTGCCAGCAGTGATAGTAGGGCAGGGCGTCAGCCCCAGCATTTT.

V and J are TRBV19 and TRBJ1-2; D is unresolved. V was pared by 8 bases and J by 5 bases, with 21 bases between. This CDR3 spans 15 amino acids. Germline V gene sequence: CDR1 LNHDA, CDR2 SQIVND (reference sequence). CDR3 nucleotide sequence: TGTGCCAGTGGAATTGGGCCCGGGCTGGAGTATGGCTACACCTTC. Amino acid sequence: CASGIGPGLEYGYTF.

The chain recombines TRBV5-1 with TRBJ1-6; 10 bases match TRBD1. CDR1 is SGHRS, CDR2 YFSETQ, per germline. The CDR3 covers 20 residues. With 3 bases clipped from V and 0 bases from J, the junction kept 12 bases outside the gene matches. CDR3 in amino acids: CASSSFPPDRGSSYNSPLHF. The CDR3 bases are TGCGCCAGCAGCTCCTTCCCCCCGGACAGGGGGAGCTCCTATAATTCACCCCTCCACTTT.